Below are 19 T cell receptor beta chains sequenced from a single sample in a study of cytomegalovirus exposure and HLA in healthy donors. PCR employed 60 Vbeta and 13 Jbeta primers. Using immunoSEQ multiplex PCR, the repertoire was profiled, and TCRdb retains in-frame clones only, with some absent. The table has 99,000 or so clones, about 80% seen once; the top ten hold 7% to 10%. What was sequenced was PBMCs. These receptors were taken from a man aged 35-49 years in good health and CMV-seropositive.

In its sample, this clone was seen a few times. V is TRBV5-5 and J is TRBJ1-3; D remains unclear. V lost 3 bases and J 4 bases, leaving 2 bases between the germline ends. This CDR3 has 11 amino acids. Germline V gene lookup returns CDR1 SGHKS and CDR2 YYEKEE (reference sequence). The CDR3 sequence is CASSSGNTIYF. CDR3 DNA sequence: TGTGCCAGCAGCTCGGGAAACACCATATATTTT.

This sequence joins TRBV28 and TRBJ2-7, with D perhaps matching TRBD2 (5 bases). The germline CDR1 and CDR2 sequences are MDHEN and SYDVKM. The V gene lost 3 bases and the J gene lost 2 bases, with 14 bases spanning the gap. CDR3 size: 15 residues. In DNA, the CDR3 is TGTGCCAGCAGTTTTCGGGGATTAAGCACCTACGAGCAGTACTTC. Encoded protein: CASSFRGLSTYEQYF. Together with reference TRBV28 and TRBJ2-7, the CDR3 gives the full variable domain: DVKVTQSSRYLVKRTGEKVFLECVQDMDHENMFWYRQDPGLGLRLIYFSYDVKMKEKGDIPEGYSVSREKKERFSLILESASTNQTSMYLCASSFRGLSTYEQYFGPGTRLTVT.

This clone appeared once. The rearrangement links TRBV5-6 to TRBJ2-7; TRBD1 matches 8 bases. This CDR3 has 14 residues. Germline V gene lookup returns CDR1 SGHDT and CDR2 YYEEEE. Trimming cost V 4 bases and J 5 bases; bases outside gene matches: 8. For the CDR3, the DNA is TGTGCCAGCAGCCAGGGGGCTGCCCCCCACGAGCAGTACTTC. Amino acids: CASSQGAAPHEQYF.

The V call is TRBV7-2, the J call TRBJ2-7; D uncertain. In germline, CDR1 is SGHTA, CDR2 FQGNSA. The germline V and J ends were trimmed by 1 base and 2 bases, with 12 bases remaining between them. The CDR3 covers 15 residues. The CDR3 reads CASSLVGRPTYEQYF. Written as DNA, the CDR3 is TGTGCCAGCAGCTTAGTAGGCAGGCCGACCTACGAGCAGTACTTC.

This clone was observed a few times. The chain carries TRBV19 and TRBJ1-5; D gene unclear. CDR3 length: 13 amino acids. Trimming pared 10 bases from V and 0 bases from J, leaving 10 bases between. Germline values: CDR1 LNHDA, CDR2 SQIVND (reference sequence). The CDR3 loop is CATARDSNQPQHF. For the CDR3, the DNA is TGTGCCACCGCTCGGGATAGCAATCAGCCCCAGCATTTT.

This chain joins TRBV27 and TRBJ2-1, with 10 bases aligning to TRBD2. This CDR3 is built from 17 residues. Germline CDR1 and CDR2: MNHEY and SMNVEV (reference sequence). V dropped 3 bases and J dropped 7; count of bases not matched to a gene: 12. This chain's CDR3 is CASSFSPLAGNGNEQFF. DNA for the CDR3: TGTGCCAGCAGTTTTTCCCCACTAGCGGGAAATGGGAATGAGCAGTTCTTC.

This chain joins TRBV30 and TRBJ1-4; weak D call: TRBD1 (6 bases). Germline lookup yields CDR1 GTSNPN and CDR2 SVGIG (reference sequence). Trimming left V 2 bases short and J 2 bases short, with 12 bases between. The length of the CDR3 is 15 residues. CDR3 loop: CAWSRGIGTNEKLFF. The CDR3 nucleotides are TGTGCCTGGAGTAGGGGGATAGGCACTAATGAAAAACTGTTTTTT.

V and J are TRBV2 and TRBJ1-2; 7 bases line up with TRBD1. Losses at the gene ends were 6 bases for V and 1 base for J; bases not matched to a gene: 14. The CDR3 spans 17 residues. CDR1 SNHLY and CDR2 FYNNEI come from the germline V gene. CDR3 bases: TGTGCCAGCAGGTCGAGACAGGGAAGCCCTATTAACTATGGCTACACCTTC. It encodes CASRSRQGSPINYGYTF.

The CDR3 region has the DNA TGTGCCAGCAGTGACTCCTTACTAGCGGGGGACACAGATACGCAGTATTTT. Amino acids: CASSDSLLAGDTDTQYF. The chain couples TRBV9 to TRBJ2-3; 11 bases agree with TRBD2. The germline V gene encodes CDR1 SGDLS and CDR2 YYNGEE. The CDR3 is 17 residues long. Trimming took 5 bases from V and 2 from J; bases not matched to a gene: 10.

The table lists this clone with a few counts. J is TRBJ2-1 and V is TRBV4-1; 7 positions match TRBD2. Germline V lookup: CDR1 MGHRA, CDR2 YSYEKL. Germline trimming cut 1 base from V and 6 bases from J; bases unmatched to any gene: 12. CDR3 length: 17 residues. CDR3 loop: CASSQGAGILLGNEQFF. Here the CDR3 DNA reads TGCGCCAGCAGCCAAGGAGCGGGAATACTCCTAGGCAATGAGCAGTTCTTC.

The rearrangement joins TRBV28 to TRBJ1-2; 8 bases fit TRBD1. This CDR3 spans 15 amino acids. With V trimmed by 5 bases and J by 5 bases, 10 bases remained unmatched. Looked up from germline, CDR1 is MDHEN and CDR2 is SYDVKM. The DNA for the CDR3 is TGTGCCAGCAGTCCGAACGTGGGGACAGGATATGGCTACACCTTC. Its protein product is CASSPNVGTGYGYTF.

The V gene is TRBV10-3, the J gene TRBJ2-5, with D tentatively TRBD2 (5 bases). The V and J ends lost 0 bases and 5 bases respectively, with 7 bases between them. CDR1 and CDR2 from the germline V gene are ENHRY and SYGVKD. This CDR3 has 13 residues. The CDR3 DNA follows: TGTGCCATCAGTGAGTCCTGGAGGGAGACCCAGTACTTC. This gives the protein CAISESWRETQYF.

The rearrangement joins TRBV29-1 to TRBJ1-1, with D tentatively TRBD1 (5 bases). V was clipped by 3 bases and J by 7 bases, with 12 bases between them. Germline V gene data show CDR1 as SQVTM and CDR2 as ANQGSEA. The length of the CDR3 is 12 residues. The CDR3, as DNA: TGCAGCGTTGACCAGGGCGGGGGTGAAGCTTTCTTT. This encodes CSVDQGGGEAFF.

The V and J genes are TRBV7-3 and TRBJ2-1; TRBD2 agrees at 12 bases. Germline V lookup: CDR1 SGHTA, CDR2 FQGTGA. The CDR3 contains 15 residues. Trimming cost V 5 bases and J 4 bases; bases outside gene matches: 3. Here the CDR3 reads CASSPTSGGYNEQFF. CDR3 in DNA: TGTGCCAGCAGCCCTACTAGCGGGGGGTACAATGAGCAGTTCTTC.

This clone has just a few counts. This chain links TRBV20-1 with TRBJ2-7; maybe TRBD1 (5 bases). The CDR3 extends over 11 amino acids. V was cut by 2 bases and J by 7 bases, with 9 bases left in between. Germline values: CDR1 DFQATT, CDR2 SNEGSKA (reference sequence). CDR3 nucleotides: TGCAGTGCTAGACCTCAGGGAGAGCAGTACTTC. It codes for CSARPQGEQYF.

This clone was counted once. The J gene is TRBJ2-6, the V gene TRBV7-2, with a weak D call TRBD2 (6 bases). This CDR3 comprises 16 residues. V gave up 5 bases and J gave up 0 bases, with 11 bases separating them. Germline CDR1 is SGHTA and CDR2 is FQGNSA. The CDR3 DNA follows: TGTGCCAGCAGCCGATGGGGGGTCTCTGGGGCCAACGTCCTGACTTTC. Translating it yields CASSRWGVSGANVLTF.

The V call is TRBV11-2, the J call TRBJ2-1; TRBD2 matches at 7 bases. The CDR3 is made up of 18 amino acids. Germline V gene data show CDR1 as SGHAT and CDR2 as FQNNGV. With V trimmed by 7 bases and J by 2 bases, 17 bases remained unmatched. DNA of the CDR3: TGTGCCAGCATCATGTGGGGTAGCGGGTCCGGCCCCTACAATGAGCAGTTCTTC. Encoded protein: CASIMWGSGSGPYNEQFF.

The V and J genes are TRBV6-6 and TRBJ2-3, with 11 bases lining up with TRBD2. The CDR3 covers 16 residues. V was pared by 4 bases and J by 3 bases, with 6 bases of the junction left unmatched. Germline CDR1 and CDR2: MNHNY and SVGAGI (reference sequence). CDR3 in DNA: TGTGCCAGCAGTTTTTTGACTAGCGGGGCGACAGATACGCAGTATTTT. Its translation is CASSFLTSGATDTQYF.

The chain uses TRBV13 and TRBJ2-7; maybe TRBD1 (5 bases). This CDR3 contains 16 residues. Per germline, CDR1 PRHDT and CDR2 FYEKMQ (reference sequence). The V end was cut by 5 bases, the J end by 4 bases, with 21 bases between. The CDR3 protein is CASSHRTRRIGYEQYF. The DNA of the CDR3 is TGTGCCAGCAGCCACAGGACGCGACGGATTGGGTACGAGCAGTACTTC.